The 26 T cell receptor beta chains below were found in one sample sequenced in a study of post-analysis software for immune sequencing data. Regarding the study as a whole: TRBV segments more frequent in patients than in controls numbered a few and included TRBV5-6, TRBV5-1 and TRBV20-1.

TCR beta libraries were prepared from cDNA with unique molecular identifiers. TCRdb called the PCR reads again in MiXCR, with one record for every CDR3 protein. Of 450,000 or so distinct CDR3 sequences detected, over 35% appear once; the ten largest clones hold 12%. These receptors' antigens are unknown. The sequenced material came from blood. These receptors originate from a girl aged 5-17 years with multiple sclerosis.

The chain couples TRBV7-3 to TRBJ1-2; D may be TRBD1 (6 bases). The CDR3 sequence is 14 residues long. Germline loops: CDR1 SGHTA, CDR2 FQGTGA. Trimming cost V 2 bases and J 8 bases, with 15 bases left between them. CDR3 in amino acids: CASSLEWTDSGYTF. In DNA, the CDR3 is TGTGCCAGCAGCTTAGAGTGGACAGACTCAGGCTACACCTTC. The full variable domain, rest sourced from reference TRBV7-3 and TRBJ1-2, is GAGVSQTPSNKVTEKGKYVELRCDPISGHTALYWYRQSLGQGPEFLIYFQGTGAADDSGLPNDRFFAVRPEGSVSTLKIQRTERGDSAVYLCASSLEWTDSGYTFGSGTRLTVV.

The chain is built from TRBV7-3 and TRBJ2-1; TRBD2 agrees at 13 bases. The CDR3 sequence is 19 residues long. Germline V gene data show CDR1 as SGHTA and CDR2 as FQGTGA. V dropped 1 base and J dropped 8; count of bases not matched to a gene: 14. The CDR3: CASSLNYLGLAGDVDEQFF. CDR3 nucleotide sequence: TGTGCCAGCAGCTTAAACTACTTAGGACTAGCGGGAGACGTCGATGAGCAGTTCTTC.

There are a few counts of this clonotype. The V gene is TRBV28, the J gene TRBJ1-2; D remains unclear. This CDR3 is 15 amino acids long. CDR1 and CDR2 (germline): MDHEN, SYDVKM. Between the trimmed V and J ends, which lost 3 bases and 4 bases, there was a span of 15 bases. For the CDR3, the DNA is TGTGCCAGCAGTTTGCCGCGGGCAACGCCCTATGGCTACACCTTC. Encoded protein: CASSLPRATPYGYTF.

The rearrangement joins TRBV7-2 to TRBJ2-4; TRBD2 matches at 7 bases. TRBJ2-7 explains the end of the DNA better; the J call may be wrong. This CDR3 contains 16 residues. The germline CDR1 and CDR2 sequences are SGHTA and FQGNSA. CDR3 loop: CASSPQNGHAGDEQYF. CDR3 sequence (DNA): TGTGCCAGCAGCCCCCAAAACGGACACGCGGGAGACGAGCAGTACTTC.

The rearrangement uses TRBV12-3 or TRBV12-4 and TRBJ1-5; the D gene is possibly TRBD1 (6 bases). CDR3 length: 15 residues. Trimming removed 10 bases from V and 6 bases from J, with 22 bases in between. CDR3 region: CATRWGGASSQPQHF. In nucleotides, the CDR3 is TGTGCCACCCGTTGGGGGGGCGCGAGTAGTCAGCCCCAGCATTTT.

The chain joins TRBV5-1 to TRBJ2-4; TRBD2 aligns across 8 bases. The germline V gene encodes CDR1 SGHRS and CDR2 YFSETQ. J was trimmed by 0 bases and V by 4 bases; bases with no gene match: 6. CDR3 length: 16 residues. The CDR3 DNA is TGCGCCAGCAGCGGGACTAGTGCCCTAGCCAAAAACATTCAGTACTTC. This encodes CASSGTSALAKNIQYF.

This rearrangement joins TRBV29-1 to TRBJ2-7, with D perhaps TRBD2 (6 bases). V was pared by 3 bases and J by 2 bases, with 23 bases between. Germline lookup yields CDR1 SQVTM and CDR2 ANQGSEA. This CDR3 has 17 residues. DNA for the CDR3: TGCAGCGTTGATAGCGGCCAGGACCGCCACCCAACCTACGAGCAGTACTTC. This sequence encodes CSVDSGQDRHPTYEQYF.

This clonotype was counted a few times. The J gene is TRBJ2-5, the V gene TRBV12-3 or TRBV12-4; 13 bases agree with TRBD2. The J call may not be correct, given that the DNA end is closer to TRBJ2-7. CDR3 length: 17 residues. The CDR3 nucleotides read TGTGCCAGCAGTCCCCCGGTAGAGACTAGCGGGAGGTACGAGCAGTACTTC. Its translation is CASSPPVETSGRYEQYF.

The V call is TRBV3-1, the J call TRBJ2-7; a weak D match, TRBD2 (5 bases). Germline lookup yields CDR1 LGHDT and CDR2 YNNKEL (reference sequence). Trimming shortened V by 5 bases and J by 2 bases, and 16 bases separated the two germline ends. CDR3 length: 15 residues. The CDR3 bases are TGTGCCAGCAGCACCGATGGACTCTCCACCTACGAGCAGTACTTC. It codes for CASSTDGLSTYEQYF.

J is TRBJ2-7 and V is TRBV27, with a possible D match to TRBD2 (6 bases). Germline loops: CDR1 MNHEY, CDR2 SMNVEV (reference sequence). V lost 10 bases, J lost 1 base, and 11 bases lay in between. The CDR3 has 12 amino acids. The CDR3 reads CATGDSSYEQYF. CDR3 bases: TGTGCCACCGGGGACTCTTCCTACGAGCAGTACTTC.

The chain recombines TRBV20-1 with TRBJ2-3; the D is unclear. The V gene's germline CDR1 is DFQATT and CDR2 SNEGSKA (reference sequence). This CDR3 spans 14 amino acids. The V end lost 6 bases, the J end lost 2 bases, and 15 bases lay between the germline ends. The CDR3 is CSANAPGFTDTQYF. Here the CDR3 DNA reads TGCAGTGCGAACGCGCCCGGGTTCACAGATACGCAGTATTTT.

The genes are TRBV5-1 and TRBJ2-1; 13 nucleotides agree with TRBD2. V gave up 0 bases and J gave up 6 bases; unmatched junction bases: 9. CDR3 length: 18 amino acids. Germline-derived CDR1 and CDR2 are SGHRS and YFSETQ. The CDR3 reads CASSLGGAGLAGTNEQFF. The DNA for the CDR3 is TGCGCCAGCAGCTTGGGGGGAGCGGGACTAGCGGGGACCAATGAGCAGTTCTTC.

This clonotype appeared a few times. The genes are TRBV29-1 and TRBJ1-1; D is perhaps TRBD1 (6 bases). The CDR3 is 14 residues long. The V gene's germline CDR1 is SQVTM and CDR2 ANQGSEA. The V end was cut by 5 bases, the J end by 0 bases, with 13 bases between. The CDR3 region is CSVNQGNVNTEAFF. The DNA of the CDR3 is TGCAGCGTTAACCAGGGGAACGTGAACACTGAAGCTTTCTTT.

As DNA, the CDR3 is TGTGCCAGCAGTTTTGGACTAGCGGGATCCTCCTACGAGCAGTACTTC. It encodes CASSFGLAGSSYEQYF. This chain connects TRBV2 to TRBJ2-7; TRBD2 aligns across 12 bases. The V segment lost 5 bases and the J segment 0 bases; nucleotides outside the gene matches: 5. CDR3 length: 16 amino acids. Germline CDR1 and CDR2: SNHLY and FYNNEI.

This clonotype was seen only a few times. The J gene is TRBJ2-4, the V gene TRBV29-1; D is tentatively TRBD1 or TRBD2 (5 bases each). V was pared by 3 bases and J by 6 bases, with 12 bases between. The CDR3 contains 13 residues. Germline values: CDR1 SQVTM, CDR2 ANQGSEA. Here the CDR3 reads CSVDEGTGNIQYF. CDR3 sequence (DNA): TGCAGCGTTGATGAAGGGACGGGAAACATTCAGTACTTC. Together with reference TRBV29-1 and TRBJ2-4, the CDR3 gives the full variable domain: SAVISQKPSRDICQRGTSLTIQCQVDSQVTMMFWYRQQPGQSLTLIATANQGSEATYESGFVIDKFPISRPNLTFSTLTVSNMSPEDSSIYLCSVDEGTGNIQYFGAGTRLSVL.

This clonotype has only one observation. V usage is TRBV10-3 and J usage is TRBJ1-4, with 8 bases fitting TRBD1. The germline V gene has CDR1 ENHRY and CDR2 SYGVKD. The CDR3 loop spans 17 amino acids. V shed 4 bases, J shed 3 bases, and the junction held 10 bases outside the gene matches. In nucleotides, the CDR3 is TGTGCCATCAGTGCCTGGTTGGTGGGACAGGCTAATGAAAAACTGTTTTTT. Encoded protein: CAISAWLVGQANEKLFF.

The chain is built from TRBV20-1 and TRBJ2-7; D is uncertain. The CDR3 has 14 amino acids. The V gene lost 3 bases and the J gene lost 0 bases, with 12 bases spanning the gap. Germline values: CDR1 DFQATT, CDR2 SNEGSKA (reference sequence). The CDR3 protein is CSASPGAASYEQYF. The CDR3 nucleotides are TGCAGTGCTAGCCCCGGTGCGGCCTCCTACGAGCAGTACTTC.

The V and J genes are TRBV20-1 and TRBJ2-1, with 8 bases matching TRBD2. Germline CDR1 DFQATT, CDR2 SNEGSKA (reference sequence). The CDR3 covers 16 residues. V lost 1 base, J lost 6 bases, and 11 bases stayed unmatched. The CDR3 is CSARGGVAGGGNEQFF. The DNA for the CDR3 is TGCAGTGCTAGAGGGGGTGTTGCGGGGGGAGGCAATGAGCAGTTCTTC.

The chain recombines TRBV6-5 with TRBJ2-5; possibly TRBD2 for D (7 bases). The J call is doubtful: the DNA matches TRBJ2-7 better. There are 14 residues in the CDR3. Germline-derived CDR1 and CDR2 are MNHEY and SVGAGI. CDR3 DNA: TGTGCCAGCATGAGCGGGGACAAAATCTACGAGCAGTACTTC. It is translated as CASMSGDKIYEQYF.

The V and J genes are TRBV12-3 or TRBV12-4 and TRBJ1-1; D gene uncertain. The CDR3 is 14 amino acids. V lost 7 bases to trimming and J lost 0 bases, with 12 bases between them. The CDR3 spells CASTARGLNTEAFF. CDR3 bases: TGTGCCAGCACCGCCCGGGGTTTGAACACTGAAGCTTTCTTT.

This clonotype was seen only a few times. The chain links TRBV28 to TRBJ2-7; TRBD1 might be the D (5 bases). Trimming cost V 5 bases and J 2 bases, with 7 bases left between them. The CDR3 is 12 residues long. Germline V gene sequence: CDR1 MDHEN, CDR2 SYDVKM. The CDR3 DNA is TGTGCCAGCAGTGTGACAGCCTACGAGCAGTACTTC. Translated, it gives CASSVTAYEQYF.

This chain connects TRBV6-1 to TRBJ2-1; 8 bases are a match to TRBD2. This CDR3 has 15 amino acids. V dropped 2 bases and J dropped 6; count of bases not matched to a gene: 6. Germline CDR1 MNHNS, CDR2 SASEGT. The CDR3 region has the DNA TGTGCCAGCAGTGAACCGGGACTAGTTGCCAATGAGCAGTTCTTC. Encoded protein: CASSEPGLVANEQFF.

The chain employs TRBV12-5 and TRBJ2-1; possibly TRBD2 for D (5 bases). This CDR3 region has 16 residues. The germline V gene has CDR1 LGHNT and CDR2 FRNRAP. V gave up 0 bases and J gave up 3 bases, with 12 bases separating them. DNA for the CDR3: TGTGCTAGTGGTTTGGTACGGGAAAGTGGCTACAATGAGCAGTTCTTC. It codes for CASGLVRESGYNEQFF.

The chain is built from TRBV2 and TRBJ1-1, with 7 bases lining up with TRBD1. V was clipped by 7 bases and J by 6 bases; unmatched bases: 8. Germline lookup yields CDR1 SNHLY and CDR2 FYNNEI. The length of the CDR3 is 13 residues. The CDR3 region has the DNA TGTGCCAGCACATCGGACAGGCCCCCTGAAGCTTTCTTT. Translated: CASTSDRPPEAFF. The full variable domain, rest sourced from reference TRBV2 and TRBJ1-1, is EPEVTQTPSHQVTQMGQEVILRCVPISNHLYFYWYRQILGQKVEFLVSFYNNEISEKSEIFDDQFSVERPDGSNFTLKIRSTKLEDSAMYFCASTSDRPPEAFFGQGTRLTVV.

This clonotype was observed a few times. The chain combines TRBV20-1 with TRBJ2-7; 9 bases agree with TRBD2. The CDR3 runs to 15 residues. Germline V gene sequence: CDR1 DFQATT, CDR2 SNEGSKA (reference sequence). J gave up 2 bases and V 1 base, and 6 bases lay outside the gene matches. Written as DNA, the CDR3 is TGCAGTGCTAGAGGTCCGACTAGCGGTGCCTACGAGCAGTACTTC. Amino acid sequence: CSARGPTSGAYEQYF.

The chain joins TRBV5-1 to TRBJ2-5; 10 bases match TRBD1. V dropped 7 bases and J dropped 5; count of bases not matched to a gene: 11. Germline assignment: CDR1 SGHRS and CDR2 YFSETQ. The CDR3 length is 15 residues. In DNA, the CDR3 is TGCGCCAGCGCCCCTCCGACAGGGGGCGGGGAGACCCAGTACTTC. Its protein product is CASAPPTGGGETQYF. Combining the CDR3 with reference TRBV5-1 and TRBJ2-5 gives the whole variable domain KAGVTQTPRYLIKTRGQQVTLSCSPISGHRSVSWYQQTPGQGLQFLFEYFSETQRNKGNFPGRFSGRQFSNSRSEMNVSTLELGDSALYLCASAPPTGGGETQYFGPGTRLLVL.